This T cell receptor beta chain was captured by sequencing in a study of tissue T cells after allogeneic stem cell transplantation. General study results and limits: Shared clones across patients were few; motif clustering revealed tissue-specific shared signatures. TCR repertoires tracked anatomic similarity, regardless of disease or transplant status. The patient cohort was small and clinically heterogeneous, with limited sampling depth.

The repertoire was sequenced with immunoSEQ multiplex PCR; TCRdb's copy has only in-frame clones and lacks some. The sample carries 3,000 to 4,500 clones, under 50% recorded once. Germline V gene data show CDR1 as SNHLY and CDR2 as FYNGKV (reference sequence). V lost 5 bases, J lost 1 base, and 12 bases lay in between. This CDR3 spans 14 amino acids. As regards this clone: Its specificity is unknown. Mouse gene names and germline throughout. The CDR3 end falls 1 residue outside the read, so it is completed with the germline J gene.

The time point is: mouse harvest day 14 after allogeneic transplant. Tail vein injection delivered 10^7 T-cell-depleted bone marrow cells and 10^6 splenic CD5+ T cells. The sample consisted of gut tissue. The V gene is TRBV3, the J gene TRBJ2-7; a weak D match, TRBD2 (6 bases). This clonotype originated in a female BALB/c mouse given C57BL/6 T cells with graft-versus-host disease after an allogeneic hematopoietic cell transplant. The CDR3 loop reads CASSGAGGSYEQYF. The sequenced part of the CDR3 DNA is TGTGCCAGCAGCGGGGCGGGGGGATCCTATGAACAGTAC.